This entry features one T cell receptor beta chain sequence. Its antigen remains unknown. A constant-region primer served to make TCR beta cDNA from 500 to 550 ng total RNA. TCR beta libraries came from three nested multiplex PCR rounds using slightly modified ARM-PCR. TCRdb re-called the multiplex PCR reads with MiXCR, one entry per CDR3 protein. The repertoire holds some 110,000 distinct CDR3 sequences, with approximately 82% as singletons. The sample comes from a study of tumor-infiltrating lymphocytes in primary liver carcinoma. On the study more broadly: Those enrolled were patients of both sexes, who were aged 30 to 69 years.

Whole-study findings and limits: A fraction of only about 7.5-25% of top clones appeared in all five tumor regions. Lesser overlap characterized tumor-adjacent and tumor-blood pairs relative to tumor region pairs.

The study co-extracted DNA and RNA from 20-30 mg of unsorted bulk tissue. Through surgical resection, the patients' primary liver carcinoma was treated. Sequenced input: liver tumor tissue from sampling region 3. Subset in this sample: tumor region T3, left-lateral pole. The receptor's source is a man aged 35 to 55 with primary liver carcinoma and hepatitis B virus infection.

CDR3 sequence reads: CATSRDRDTDTQYF. As DNA, the CDR3 is TGTGCCACAAGCCGGGACAGGGACACAGATACGCAGTATTTT. The chain employs TRBV24-1 and TRBJ2-3; 9 positions agree with TRBD1. The germline V gene has CDR1 KGHDR and CDR2 SFDVKD. This CDR3 has 14 amino acids. Germline trimming cut 10 bases from V and 2 bases from J; bases unmatched to any gene: 6.